The 8 T cell receptor beta chains presented below share a single source sample, sequenced in a study of regulatory T cells in long-lasting Graves disease. Time point: newly diagnosed GD, antithyroid drugs for less than 3 months. RNA extracted from PBMCs served as the sequencing template. Arm-PCR with iRepertoire HTBI primers amplified the CDR3 regions for these TCR beta libraries. Each CDR3 protein is one row after TCRdb ran MiXCR on the multiplex PCR reads. The sample carries fewer than 500,000 distinct CDR3 sequences, 15% to 20% recorded once. These data are also associated with another study on T cells in Graves' hyperthyroidism and ophthalmopathy.

Sequencing was performed on peripheral blood mononuclear cells (PBMCs), taken at new diagnosis, from a patient treated with antithyroid drugs. These receptors were collected from a man in his forties or fifties with Graves disease.

This chain joins TRBV19 and TRBJ2-1; tentative D call: TRBD1 (6 bases). CDR1 and CDR2 from the germline V gene are LNHDA and SQIVND (reference sequence). The V end was cut by 4 bases, the J end by 10 bases, with 14 bases between. The CDR3 spans 13 residues. CDR3 in amino acids: CASSTPPGDEQFF. The CDR3, as DNA: TGTGCCAGTAGTACCCCTCCAGGGGACGAGCAGTTCTTC.

This clonotype was recorded many times. This chain connects TRBV10-3 to TRBJ2-7; 7 bases map to TRBD1. V lost 6 bases to trimming and J lost 4 bases; unmatched junction nucleotides: 6. The CDR3 has 13 amino acids. CDR1 and CDR2 from the germline V gene are ENHRY and SYGVKD. CDR3: CAISLEQGYEQYF. CDR3 coding DNA: TGTGCCATCAGCCTCGAACAGGGGTACGAGCAGTACTTC.

The chain links TRBV7-2 to TRBJ2-4; 11 positions agree with TRBD2. V was pared by 4 bases and J by 0 bases, with 11 bases of the junction left unmatched. Looked up from germline, CDR1 is SGHTA and CDR2 is FQGNSA. The CDR3 totals 19 residues. CDR3 in amino acids: CASSSSLLAGVSAKNIQYF. Written as DNA, the CDR3 is TGTGCCAGCAGCTCATCACTACTAGCGGGAGTGTCAGCCAAAAACATTCAGTACTTC.

This clonotype was counted at least ten times. The rearrangement joins TRBV11-1 to TRBJ2-1, with TRBD2 matching 7 bases. The V gene's germline CDR1 is SGHAT and CDR2 FQDESV (reference sequence). V lost 2 bases to trimming and J lost 8 bases; unmatched junction nucleotides: 9. The CDR3 spans 15 residues. The CDR3 protein is CASSLRASGGDEQFF. The CDR3 bases are TGTGCCAGCAGCTTACGTGCTAGCGGAGGGGATGAGCAGTTCTTC.

This clonotype showed up many times. The chain is built from TRBV20-1 and TRBJ2-7; possible D gene TRBD2, 5 bases. The CDR3 is made up of 15 amino acids. CDR1 and CDR2 (germline): DFQATT, SNEGSKA (reference sequence). Trimming took off 6 bases at V and 3 bases at J, with 21 bases between the two ends. CDR3: CSANIGSGIYYEQYF. CDR3 in DNA: TGCAGTGCAAATATCGGGTCGGGAATTTACTACGAGCAGTACTTC.

This clonotype was detected many times. The chain is built from TRBV14 and TRBJ2-3, with D perhaps matching TRBD2 (5 bases). Germline V gene data show CDR1 as SGHDN and CDR2 as FVKESK. With 4 bases removed from V and 2 bases from J, the gap between germline ends came to 7 bases. The CDR3 length is 13 residues. The CDR3, as DNA: TGTGCCAGCAGCCGGACTTTCACAGATACGCAGTATTTT. This translates into CASSRTFTDTQYF.

On this clonotype itself: This sequence may be a read error, since a much larger clone differs from it by one base. The rearrangement links TRBV6-1 to TRBJ1-2, with TRBD1 as a possible D gene (5 bases). The germline V gene encodes CDR1 MNHNS and CDR2 SASEGT. CDR3 size: 13 residues. The CDR3 DNA reads as TGTGCCAGCAGAAATGGAGGGGCGGATGGCTACGCCTTC. This codes for CASRNGGADGYAF.

There are many counts of this clonotype. The CDR3 loop is CASSSGYQPQHF. DNA of the CDR3: TGTGCCAGCAGCTCCGGCTATCAGCCCCAGCATTTT. The rearrangement links TRBV12-3 or TRBV12-4 to TRBJ1-5; no definite D call. V lost 6 bases to trimming and J lost 5 bases, with 8 bases between them. CDR3 length: 12 amino acids.